A single sample gave rise to the 31 T cell receptor beta chains below, sequenced in a study of Ad26.COV2.S vaccination and SARS-CoV-2 variants. Using immunoSEQ multiplex PCR, the repertoire was profiled, and TCRdb retains in-frame clones only, with some absent. The repertoire consists of around 300,000 clones, with around nine tenths occurring once and the leading ten covering approximately 4.5%. Treatment given: around 19 received Ad26.COV2.S at low or high dose, single or two shots; a few received placebo; per-sample allocation not given. All samples were drawn on day 63, counting from the first vaccine or placebo injection. This sample comprised peripheral blood, obtained in a trial of Ad26.COV2.S vaccine versus placebo. These receptors were obtained from a person between 18 and 60 years old who received the Ad26.COV2.S COVID-19 vaccine or a placebo.

A note on this clone: Other DNA sequences in the same sample also yield this CDR3. V usage is TRBV9 and J usage is TRBJ2-7; 10 positions agree with TRBD1. V lost 0 bases, J lost 4 bases, and 1 base stayed unmatched. The CDR3 totals 14 residues. CDR1 is SGDLS, CDR2 YYNGEE, per germline. CDR3 coding DNA: TGTGCCAGCAGCGTAGGACAGGGGGCTTACGAGCAGTACTTC. Protein product: CASSVGQGAYEQYF.

The gene calls are TRBV5-1 and TRBJ2-7, with 8 bases that match TRBD2. Germline-derived CDR1 and CDR2 are SGHRS and YFSETQ. This CDR3 comprises 15 residues. The V gene end was trimmed by 1 base and the J gene end by 0 bases; junction bases not matched to a gene: 3. The CDR3 sequence is CASSLYREGSYEQYF. The CDR3 coding sequence is TGCGCCAGCAGCTTGTACCGGGAGGGCTCCTACGAGCAGTACTTC.

The chain links TRBV6-6 to TRBJ2-2, with a tentative D call TRBD1 (5 bases). The ends were cut back, 0 bases at V and 7 bases at J, with 12 bases in the middle. The CDR3 length is 15 residues. CDR1 and CDR2 from the germline V gene are MNHNY and SVGAGI (reference sequence). The CDR3 DNA sequence: TGTGCCAGCAGTTACTCGACTCAGGGTAACGGGGAGCTGTTTTTT. This sequence encodes CASSYSTQGNGELFF.

The chain recombines TRBV13 with TRBJ2-7; 10 bases line up with TRBD1. The CDR3 contains 14 residues. Germline values: CDR1 PRHDT, CDR2 FYEKMQ (reference sequence). Germline trimming cut 5 bases from V and 5 bases from J; bases unmatched to any gene: 6. DNA for the CDR3: TGTGCCAGCAGCCCGAGGACAGGGGGAAACGAGCAGTACTTC. This translates into CASSPRTGGNEQYF. Full variable domain (outside the CDR3, taken from reference TRBV13 and TRBJ2-7): AAGVIQSPRHLIKEKRETATLKCYPIPRHDTVYWYQQGPGQDPQFLISFYEKMQSDKGSIPDRFSAQQFSDYHSELNMSSLELGDSALYFCASSPRTGGNEQYFGPGTRLTVT.

This chain connects TRBV18 to TRBJ1-1, with 9 bases that match TRBD1. The CDR3 is 15 residues long. CDR1 is KGHSH, CDR2 LQKENI, per germline. J lost 0 bases, V lost 5 bases, and 4 bases had no gene match. The CDR3 nucleotides are TGTGCCAGCTCAGACCGGACAGGGGTGAACACTGAAGCTTTCTTT. It codes for CASSDRTGVNTEAFF.

This clone has more than one count but fewer than ten. The chain has TRBV6-1 and TRBJ2-3, with TRBD1 identical over 7 bases. This CDR3 contains 16 residues. The V segment lost 4 bases and the J segment 4 bases; nucleotides outside the gene matches: 11. The germline gives CDR1 MNHNS, CDR2 SASEGT. The CDR3 DNA sequence: TGTGCCAGCAGTGGGTTAGGGGGCAATCGCGCAGATACGCAGTATTTT. Translated, it gives CASSGLGGNRADTQYF.

Comments on this clone: Other DNA sequences of this sample code for an identical CDR3. The chain combines TRBV29-1 with TRBJ1-1, with 11 nucleotides matching TRBD1. The ends lost 5 bases at V and 5 bases at J; junction bases unmatched: 4. The CDR3 loop spans 13 amino acids. The germline V gene has CDR1 SQVTM and CDR2 ANQGSEA. CDR3 DNA: TGCAGCGTTAGGACAGGGGGCCGGACTGAAGCTTTCTTT. Residues: CSVRTGGRTEAFF.

V usage is TRBV4-3 and J usage is TRBJ2-7; 8 bases are shared with TRBD1. In germline, CDR1 is LGHNA, CDR2 YSLEER. J was trimmed by 1 base and V by 4 bases; bases with no gene match: 3. CDR3 size: 14 residues. CDR3 DNA sequence: TGCGCCAGCAGCCCGGACAGGGTTTCCTACGAGCAGTACTTC. Translating it yields CASSPDRVSYEQYF.

The chain is built from TRBV18 and TRBJ1-1, with a possible D match to TRBD1 (5 bases). Trimming cost V 3 bases and J 0 bases, with 11 bases left between them. The CDR3 runs 15 residues. Looked up from germline, CDR1 is KGHSH and CDR2 is LQKENI. Here the CDR3 DNA reads TGTGCCAGCTCACCGGCTTGGGGACTGAACACTGAAGCTTTCTTT. This codes for CASSPAWGLNTEAFF.

The genes are TRBV28 and TRBJ2-1; TRBD1 or TRBD2 may be the D gene (5 bases each). The ends were cut back, 3 bases at V and 5 bases at J, with 14 bases in the middle. This CDR3 is 15 amino acids long. Germline loops: CDR1 MDHEN, CDR2 SYDVKM. The DNA of the CDR3 is TGTGCCAGCAGTTTGGGACCGGCCAAGAACAATGAGCAGTTCTTC. Amino acid sequence: CASSLGPAKNNEQFF.

V and J are TRBV10-2 and TRBJ2-1; TRBD2 matches 13 bases. Germline V gene sequence: CDR1 WSHSY, CDR2 SAAADI. V shed 9 bases, J shed 6 bases, and the junction held 5 bases outside the gene matches. The CDR3 runs to 14 residues. CDR3 sequence: CASRTSGSPNEQFF. The CDR3 region has the DNA TGCGCCAGTCGGACTAGCGGGAGTCCCAATGAGCAGTTCTTC.

The chain employs TRBV5-6 and TRBJ2-5, with 9 nucleotides matching TRBD1. Germline values: CDR1 SGHDT, CDR2 YYEEEE. This CDR3 has 15 amino acids. V lost 4 bases, J lost 2 bases, and 6 bases stayed unmatched. The CDR3 protein is CASSARQGGQETQYF. The CDR3, as DNA: TGTGCCAGCAGCGCTCGACAGGGGGGACAAGAGACCCAGTACTTC.

The chain uses TRBV9 and TRBJ2-2; the match to TRBD2 covers 8 bases. In germline, CDR1 is SGDLS, CDR2 YYNGEE. This CDR3 region has 15 residues. After removal of 2 bases from V and 4 bases from J, the junction contained 4 bases not matched to a gene. The CDR3: CASSVVAGPTGELFF. Here the CDR3 DNA reads TGTGCCAGCAGCGTGGTAGCGGGGCCCACCGGGGAGCTGTTTTTT.

V is TRBV2 and J is TRBJ2-3; D is unclear. Trimming stripped 5 bases from V and 5 bases from J, with 5 bases between. CDR3 length: 11 amino acids. CDR1 and CDR2 (germline): SNHLY, FYNNEI. The CDR3 nucleotides are TGTGCCAGCAGTAAATTAGATACGCAGTATTTT. It encodes CASSKLDTQYF.

This chain joins TRBV27 and TRBJ2-3, with D hard to call. The V and J ends lost 2 bases and 3 bases respectively, with 9 bases between them. Germline CDR1 MNHEY, CDR2 SMNVEV (reference sequence). The CDR3 is made up of 14 amino acids. CDR3: CASSLGFTTDTQYF. CDR3 coding DNA: TGTGCCAGCAGTTTAGGGTTTACTACAGATACGCAGTATTTT.

The rearrangement uses TRBV6-5 and TRBJ2-5; D is undetermined. V dropped 0 bases and J dropped 2 bases, with 13 bases sitting between them. The CDR3 loop spans 16 amino acids. The germline gives CDR1 MNHEY, CDR2 SVGAGI. The chain's CDR3 is CASSYSSRLWQETQYF. The CDR3 bases are TGTGCCAGCAGTTACTCGAGCAGGCTTTGGCAAGAGACCCAGTACTTC.

For this clone: This sample includes further DNA sequences coding for the same CDR3. The V gene is TRBV19, the J gene TRBJ2-3; TRBD1 is a possible D gene (6 bases). The CDR3 length is 14 residues. Per the germline V gene, CDR1 is LNHDA and CDR2 is SQIVND (reference sequence). V was shortened by 4 bases and J by 0 bases, with 8 bases between the two germline ends. Here the CDR3 DNA reads TGTGCCAGTAGTAAGGGGGTGAGCACAGATACGCAGTATTTT. Translated, it gives CASSKGVSTDTQYF. The full variable domain, with the rest looked up from reference TRBV19 and TRBJ2-3, is DGGITQSPKYLFRKEGQNVTLSCEQNLNHDAMYWYRQDPGQGLRLIYYSQIVNDFQKGDIAEGYSVSREKKESFPLTVTSAQKNPTAFYLCASSKGVSTDTQYFGPGTRLTVL.

The chain links TRBV5-1 to TRBJ2-1; TRBD2 aligns across 8 bases. The CDR3 has 14 amino acids. V lost 3 bases, J lost 6 bases, and 5 bases stayed unmatched. The germline V gene has CDR1 SGHRS and CDR2 YFSETQ. The CDR3 DNA reads as TGCGCCAGCAGCTCCAGGACTAGCATCAATGAGCAGTTCTTC. It yields the protein CASSSRTSINEQFF.

This CDR3 is CASSRLDSGNTIYF. CDR3 DNA sequence: TGTGCCAGCAGCCGCCTTGACAGTGGAAACACCATATATTTT. The V call is TRBV3-1 (or the pseudogene TRBV3-2), the J call TRBJ1-3; tentative D call: TRBD1 (5 bases). This CDR3 comprises 14 residues. The V gene's germline CDR1 is LGHDT and CDR2 YNNKEL (reference sequence). V lost 4 bases and J 3 bases, leaving 10 bases between the germline ends.

To note about this clone: The same CDR3 also results from other DNA sequences found in this sample. The chain has TRBV6-2 or TRBV6-3 and TRBJ1-1; 9 bases align to TRBD1. With 2 bases clipped from V and 4 bases from J, the junction kept 2 bases outside the gene matches. Germline CDR1 is MNHEY and CDR2 is SVGEGT. The CDR3 contains 14 residues. The CDR3 is CASSYAGQGTEAFF. CDR3 bases: TGTGCCAGCAGTTACGCGGGACAGGGCACTGAAGCTTTCTTT.

This clone was seen a single time. The chain recombines TRBV11-2 with TRBJ1-5; D uncertain. CDR3 size: 13 residues. Trimming cost V 0 bases and J 7 bases, with 7 bases left between them. CDR1 and CDR2 from the germline V gene are SGHAT and FQNNGV. The CDR3 DNA reads TGTGCCAGCAGCTTAGATAATTGGCAGCCCCAGCATTTT. Protein product: CASSLDNWQPQHF.

This chain links TRBV6-2 or TRBV6-3 with TRBJ1-2, with D possibly being TRBD1 (5 bases). From germline, CDR1 is MNHEY and CDR2 SVGEGT. This CDR3 comprises 14 residues. Trimming pared 2 bases from V and 1 base from J, leaving 8 bases between. This CDR3 is CASSYIQGNYGYTF. The CDR3 bases are TGTGCCAGCAGTTACATTCAGGGTAACTATGGCTACACCTTC.

This chain links TRBV5-1 with TRBJ2-4, with TRBD1 matching over 7 bases. The CDR3 is 16 residues long. Trimming removed 0 bases from V and 8 bases from J; junction bases left unmatched: 11. CDR1 and CDR2 from the germline V gene are SGHRS and YFSETQ. CDR3 in DNA: TGCGCCAGCAGCTTGGCGGGACCGACAGGGATGGACATTCAGTACTTC. Translated: CASSLAGPTGMDIQYF. The full variable domain, with the rest looked up from reference TRBV5-1 and TRBJ2-4, is KAGVTQTPRYLIKTRGQQVTLSCSPISGHRSVSWYQQTPGQGLQFLFEYFSETQRNKGNFPGRFSGRQFSNSRSEMNVSTLELGDSALYLCASSLAGPTGMDIQYFGAGTRLSVL.

This chain joins TRBV6-9 and TRBJ2-5; 7 bases align to TRBD2. CDR1 is MNHGY and CDR2 is SVAAGI in the germline V gene. V was clipped by 4 bases and J by 5 bases; unmatched bases: 7. The CDR3 has 14 residues. The CDR3 coding sequence is TGTGCCAGCAGTTTTACCGGACTAGGGGAGACCCAGTACTTC. It translates to CASSFTGLGETQYF.

The table lists this clone with a few counts. The V call is TRBV10-1, the J call TRBJ1-5; TRBD1 aligns across 7 bases. This CDR3 is built from 13 residues. Germline-derived CDR1 and CDR2 are WNHNN and SYGVQD (reference sequence). J lost 7 bases, V lost 3 bases, and 3 bases had no gene match. CDR3 sequence (DNA): TGCGCCAGCAGTGAAAGGGGGCACCAGCCCCAGCATTTT. Its translation is CASSERGHQPQHF.

This chain connects TRBV29-1 to TRBJ1-1; TRBD1 is a possible D gene (5 bases). V lost 8 bases and J 5 bases, leaving 18 bases between the germline ends. Germline values: CDR1 SQVTM, CDR2 ANQGSEA. This CDR3 spans 13 amino acids. The CDR3 DNA reads TGCAGCACTTCGGACACCCCGGGGACTGAAGCTTTCTTT. This translates into CSTSDTPGTEAFF.

The CDR3 here is CASSLMAGTEAFF. The CDR3 bases are TGTGCCAGCAGTCTCATGGCAGGGACTGAAGCTTTCTTT. The chain links TRBV28 to TRBJ1-1; TRBD1 might be the D (5 bases). V lost 5 bases to trimming and J lost 5 bases, with 12 bases between them. Looked up from germline, CDR1 is MDHEN and CDR2 is SYDVKM. This CDR3 is 13 amino acids long.

The CDR3 nucleotides read TGTGCCAGCAGTCCCCTGGATGCCTACGAGCAGTACTTC. Amino acids: CASSPLDAYEQYF. The rearrangement joins TRBV6-6 to TRBJ2-7; D remains ambiguous. The CDR3 spans 13 residues. Germline V gene lookup returns CDR1 MNHNY and CDR2 SVGAGI (reference sequence). Between the trimmed V and J ends, which lost 5 bases and 2 bases, there was a span of 10 bases.

CDR3 in amino acids: CASSLAVGDRGREETQYF. CDR3 nucleotides: TGTGCCAGCAGCTTGGCCGTCGGGGACAGGGGTCGGGAAGAGACCCAGTACTTC. The chain employs TRBV5-8 and TRBJ2-5, with 10 nucleotides matching TRBD1. Trimming removed 0 bases from V and 3 bases from J; junction bases left unmatched: 11. Germline loops: CDR1 SGHTS, CDR2 YDEGEE. The CDR3 length is 18 residues.

This clone has only a few counts. The chain combines TRBV5-4 with TRBJ2-5, with D tentatively TRBD1 (5 bases). Germline CDR1 SGHNT, CDR2 YYREEE (reference sequence). The V and J ends lost 4 bases and 5 bases respectively, with 18 bases between them. This CDR3 is 15 amino acids long. CDR3: CASSRPGQAGETQYF. The CDR3 DNA sequence: TGTGCCAGCAGCAGGCCAGGGCAGGCTGGGGAGACCCAGTACTTC.

This clone is a singleton in its sample. The CDR3 nucleotides are TGTGCCAGCAGCCCATTTGTTGGCTACACCTTC. Translation: CASSPFVGYTF. V usage is TRBV7-9 and J usage is TRBJ1-2; D is ambiguous. Germline CDR1 reads SEHNR; CDR2 reads FQNEAQ (reference sequence). CDR3 length equals 11 residues. Trimming shortened V by 5 bases and J by 7 bases, and 8 bases separated the two germline ends. The variable domain in full, with the rest retrieved from reference TRBV7-9 and TRBJ1-2, is DTGVSQNPRHKITKRGQNVTFRCDPISEHNRLYWYRQTLGQGPEFLTYFQNEAQLEKSRLLSDRFSAERPKGSFSTLEIQRTEQGDSAMYLCASSPFVGYTFGSGTRLTVV.